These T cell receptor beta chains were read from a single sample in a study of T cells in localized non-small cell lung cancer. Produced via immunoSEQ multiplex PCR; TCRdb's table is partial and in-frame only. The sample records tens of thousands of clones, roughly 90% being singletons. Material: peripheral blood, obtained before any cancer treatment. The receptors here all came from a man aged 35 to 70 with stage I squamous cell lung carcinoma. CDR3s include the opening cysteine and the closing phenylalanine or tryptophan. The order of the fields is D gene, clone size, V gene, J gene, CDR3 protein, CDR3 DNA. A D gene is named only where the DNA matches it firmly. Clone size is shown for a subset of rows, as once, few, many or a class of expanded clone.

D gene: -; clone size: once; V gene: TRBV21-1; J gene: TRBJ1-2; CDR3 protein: CARTDSHSGYGYTF; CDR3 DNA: TGTGCCAGGACCGACAGCCACTCTGGCTATGGCTACACCTTC
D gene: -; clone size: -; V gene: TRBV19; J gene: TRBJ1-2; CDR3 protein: CASTASINYGYTF; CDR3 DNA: TGTGCCAGTACTGCCAGCATAAACTATGGCTACACCTTC
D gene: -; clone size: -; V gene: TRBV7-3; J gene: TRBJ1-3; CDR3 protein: CASSLGGSSGNTIYF; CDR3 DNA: TGTGCCAGCAGCTTAGGGGGCAGCTCTGGAAACACCATATATTTT
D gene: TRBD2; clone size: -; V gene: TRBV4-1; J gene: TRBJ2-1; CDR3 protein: CASRSGLAGAYNEQFF; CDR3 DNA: TGCGCCAGCAGGTCGGGTTTAGCGGGGGCCTACAATGAGCAGTTCTTC
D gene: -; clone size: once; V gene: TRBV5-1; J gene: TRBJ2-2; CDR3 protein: CASSRVRVGTGELFF; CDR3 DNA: TGCGCCAGCAGCCGGGTCAGGGTAGGCACCGGGGAGCTGTTTTTT
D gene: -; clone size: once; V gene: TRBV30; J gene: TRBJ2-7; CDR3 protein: CAWSRQGGYEQYF; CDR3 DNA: TGTGCCTGGAGTAGGCAGGGAGGCTACGAGCAGTACTTC
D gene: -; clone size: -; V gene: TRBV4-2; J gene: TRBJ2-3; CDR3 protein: CASSQEYGGSTDTQYF; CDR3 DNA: TGTGCCAGCAGCCAAGAGTACGGGGGAAGCACAGATACGCAGTATTTT
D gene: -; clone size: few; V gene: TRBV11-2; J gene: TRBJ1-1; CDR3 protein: CASSRVMGNTEAFF; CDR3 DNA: TGTGCCAGCAGCCGGGTTATGGGGAACACTGAAGCTTTCTTT
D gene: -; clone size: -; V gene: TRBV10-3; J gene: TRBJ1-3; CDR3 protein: CAISESGGSGNTIYF; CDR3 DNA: TGTGCCATCAGTGAGTCGGGGGGATCTGGAAACACCATATATTTT
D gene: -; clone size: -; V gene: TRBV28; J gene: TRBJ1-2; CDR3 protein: CASYPSLGGPNGYTF; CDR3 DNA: TGTGCCAGCTACCCTTCCTTGGGCGGACCAAATGGCTACACCTTC
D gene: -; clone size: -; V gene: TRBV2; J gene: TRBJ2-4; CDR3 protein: CASSDQDLGAKNIQYF; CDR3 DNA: TGTGCCAGCAGCGATCAGGACCTGGGGGCCAAAAACATTCAGTACTTC
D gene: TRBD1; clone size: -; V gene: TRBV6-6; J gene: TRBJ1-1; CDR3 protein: CASSLSQGKTFF; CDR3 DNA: TGTGCCAGCAGTTTATCACAGGGGAAAACTTTCTTT
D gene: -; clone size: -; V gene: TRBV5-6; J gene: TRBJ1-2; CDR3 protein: CASSGQPNYGYTF; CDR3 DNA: TGTGCCAGCAGCGGACAGCCTAACTATGGCTACACCTTC
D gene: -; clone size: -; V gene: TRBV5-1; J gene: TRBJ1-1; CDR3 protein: CASSLGVRPTEAFF; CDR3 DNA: TGCGCCAGCAGCTTGGGGGTTAGGCCCACTGAAGCTTTCTTT
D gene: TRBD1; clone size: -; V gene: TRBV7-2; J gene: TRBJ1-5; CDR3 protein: CASSSTRTGGNSNQPQHF; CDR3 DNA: TGTGCCAGCAGCTCAACCAGGACAGGGGGAAATAGCAATCAGCCCCAGCATTTT
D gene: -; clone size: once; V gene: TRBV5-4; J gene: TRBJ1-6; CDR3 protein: CASRTQQGGNSPLHF; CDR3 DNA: TGTGCCAGCCGTACACAACAGGGAGGAAATTCACCCCTCCACTTT
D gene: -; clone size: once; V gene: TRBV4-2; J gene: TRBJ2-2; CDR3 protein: CASSQEIRSPNTGELFF; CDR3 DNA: TGTGCCAGCAGCCAAGAGATTCGGAGCCCCAACACCGGGGAGCTGTTTTTT
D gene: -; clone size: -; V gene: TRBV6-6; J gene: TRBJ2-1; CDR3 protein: CASSYQTVERMREQFF; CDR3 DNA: TGTGCCAGCAGTTATCAGACAGTAGAGAGGATGCGGGAGCAGTTCTTC
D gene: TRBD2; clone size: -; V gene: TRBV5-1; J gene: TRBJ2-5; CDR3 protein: CASSLGAGETETQYF; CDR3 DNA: TGCGCCAGCAGCTTAGGAGCGGGGGAAACGGAGACCCAGTACTTC
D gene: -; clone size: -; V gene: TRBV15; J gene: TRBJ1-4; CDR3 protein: CATSLSNEKLFF; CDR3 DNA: TGTGCCACCAGTCTCAGTAATGAAAAACTGTTTTTT
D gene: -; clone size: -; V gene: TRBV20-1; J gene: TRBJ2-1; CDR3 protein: CSAGRGDEQFF; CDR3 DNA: TGCAGTGCTGGTAGGGGGGATGAGCAGTTCTTC
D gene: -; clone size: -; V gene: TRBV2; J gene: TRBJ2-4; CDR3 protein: CASTPGEAKNIQYF; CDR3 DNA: TGTGCCAGCACCCCGGGGGAAGCCAAAAACATTCAGTACTTC